This passage covers 7 T cell receptor beta chains from one sample sequenced in a study of T cell responses to AZD1222 COVID-19 vaccine. Generated by immunoSEQ multiplex PCR, the TCRdb table keeps only in-frame clones and is missing some. Of approximately 100,000 clones listed, roughly nine tenths are singletons. The material was peripheral blood, obtained on day 0 of AZD1222 vaccination. The receptors shown here come from an adult in good health.

The rearrangement uses TRBV9 and TRBJ2-2; 12 bases are a match to TRBD2. Germline V gene data show CDR1 as SGDLS and CDR2 as YYNGEE. J was trimmed by 6 bases and V by 4 bases; bases with no gene match: 4. The CDR3 has 15 amino acids. The CDR3 coding sequence is TGTGCCAGCAGCCTAGCGGGGGGGTCCGCCGGGGAGCTGTTTTTT. Protein: CASSLAGGSAGELFF.

The chain recombines TRBV10-3 with TRBJ2-2; 11 bases line up with TRBD2. This CDR3 spans 16 amino acids. CDR1 is ENHRY and CDR2 is SYGVKD in the germline V gene. With 2 bases clipped from V and 7 bases from J, the junction kept 6 bases outside the gene matches. CDR3 residues: CAISEPKGTSGGELFF. In nucleotides, the CDR3 is TGTGCCATCAGTGAGCCCAAGGGGACTAGCGGCGGGGAGCTGTTTTTT.

The rearrangement joins TRBV27 to TRBJ2-2; D perhaps matches TRBD2 (5 bases). Germline V gene sequence: CDR1 MNHEY, CDR2 SMNVEV (reference sequence). The CDR3 has 11 residues. Trimming removed 5 bases at V and 10 bases at J, with 8 bases between. CDR3 sequence: CASSPGLELFF. The DNA of the CDR3 is TGTGCCAGCAGTCCCGGACTGGAGCTGTTTTTT.

V gene TRBV25-1 combines with J gene TRBJ2-1; the match to TRBD2 covers 8 bases. Germline V gene data show CDR1 as MGHDK and CDR2 as SYGVNS. The CDR3 sequence is 10 residues long. V lost 5 bases and J lost 12; bases outside the gene matches: 0. CDR3 protein: CASSSGRQFF. CDR3 bases: TGTGCCAGCAGTAGCGGGAGGCAGTTCTTC.

The count of this clone is one. The chain recombines TRBV27 with TRBJ2-7; no definite D call. V was clipped by 2 bases and J by 4 bases, with 9 bases between them. This CDR3 is 13 amino acids long. Germline CDR1 and CDR2: MNHEY and SMNVEV (reference sequence). CDR3 sequence: CASSLSRQYEQYF. CDR3 bases: TGTGCCAGCAGTTTAAGTCGGCAGTACGAGCAGTACTTC.

The rearrangement joins TRBV7-9 to TRBJ2-7, with TRBD1 matching over 7 bases. Trimming at V came to 4 bases and at J to 7 bases, leaving 4 bases not matched to a gene. The CDR3 runs 12 residues. Germline assignment: CDR1 SEHNR and CDR2 FQNEAQ (reference sequence). This chain's CDR3 is CASSSEQGEQYF. The CDR3 nucleotides read TGTGCCAGCAGCTCCGAACAGGGGGAGCAGTACTTC.

The chain employs TRBV2 and TRBJ2-7, with D uncertain. Germline values: CDR1 SNHLY, CDR2 FYNNEI. CDR3 length: 12 amino acids. V gave up 7 bases and J gave up 2 bases, with 9 bases separating them. Here the CDR3 DNA reads TGTGCCAGCAACTCCAAAACCTACGAGCAGTACTTC. This gives the protein CASNSKTYEQYF.